This T cell receptor (beta chain) was recovered during a study of blood T cell repertoires in COVID-19. Assay used: immunoSEQ multiplex PCR; TCRdb lists only in-frame clones, some missing. The table records 200,000 to 250,000 clones, roughly 88% of them present only once. The V and J ends lost 1 base and 6 bases respectively, with 4 bases between them. CDR3 length: 11 residues. CDR1 and CDR2 from the germline V gene are KGHSH and LQKENI. Sequencing input: PBMCs or T cells enriched from blood (not recorded which). The chain couples TRBV18 to TRBJ2-7, with D unclear. The TCR comes from a woman aged 30 to 39 who had been exposed to COVID-19. The CDR3 loop is CASSPRGEQYF. The DNA for the CDR3 is TGTGCCAGCTCACCACGAGGCGAGCAGTACTTC.